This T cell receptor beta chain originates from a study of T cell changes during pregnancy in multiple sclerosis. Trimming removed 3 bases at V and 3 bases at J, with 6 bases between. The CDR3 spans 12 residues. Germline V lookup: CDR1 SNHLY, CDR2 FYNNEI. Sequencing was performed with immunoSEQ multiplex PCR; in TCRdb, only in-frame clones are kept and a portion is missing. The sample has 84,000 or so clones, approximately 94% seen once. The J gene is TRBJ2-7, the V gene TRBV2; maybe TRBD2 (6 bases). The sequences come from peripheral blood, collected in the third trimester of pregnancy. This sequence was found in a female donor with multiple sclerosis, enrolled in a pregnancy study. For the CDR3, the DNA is TGTGCCAGCAGTGAGCGGGACTACGAGCAGTACTTC. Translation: CASSERDYEQYF.